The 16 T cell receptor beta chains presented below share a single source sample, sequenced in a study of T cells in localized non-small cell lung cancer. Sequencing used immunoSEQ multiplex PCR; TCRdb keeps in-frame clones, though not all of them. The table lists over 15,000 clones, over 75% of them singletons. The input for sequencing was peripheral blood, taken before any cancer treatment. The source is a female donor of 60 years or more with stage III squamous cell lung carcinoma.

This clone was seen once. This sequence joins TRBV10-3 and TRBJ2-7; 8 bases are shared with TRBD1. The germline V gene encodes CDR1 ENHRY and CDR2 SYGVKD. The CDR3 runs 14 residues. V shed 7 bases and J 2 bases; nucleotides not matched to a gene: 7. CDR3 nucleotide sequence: TGTGCCATCAAGCCTCCAGGGGGCGCCTACGAGCAGTACTTC. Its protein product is CAIKPPGGAYEQYF.

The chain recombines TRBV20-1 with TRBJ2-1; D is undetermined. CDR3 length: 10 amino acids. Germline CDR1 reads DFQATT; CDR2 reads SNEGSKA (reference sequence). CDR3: CSLGPAEQFF. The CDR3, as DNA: TGCAGCCTAGGGCCGGCTGAGCAGTTCTTC.

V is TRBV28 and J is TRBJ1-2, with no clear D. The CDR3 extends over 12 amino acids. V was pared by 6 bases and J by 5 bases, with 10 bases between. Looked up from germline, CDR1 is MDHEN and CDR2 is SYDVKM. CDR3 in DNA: TGTGCCAGCAGCCCCAGCACTTATGGCTACACCTTC. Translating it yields CASSPSTYGYTF.

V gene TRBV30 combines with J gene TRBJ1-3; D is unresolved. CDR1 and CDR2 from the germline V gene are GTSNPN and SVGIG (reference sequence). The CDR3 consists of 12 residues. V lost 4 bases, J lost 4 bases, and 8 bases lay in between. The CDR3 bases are TGTGCCTGGAAAGCCTCCGGAAACACCATATATTTT. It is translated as CAWKASGNTIYF.

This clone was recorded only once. The CDR3 sequence is CASSLTGNNQPQHF. The CDR3 DNA follows: TGTGCCAGCAGCTTAACGGGGAACAATCAGCCCCAGCATTTT. V and J are TRBV7-2 and TRBJ1-5; D not certain. Germline V CDR1 and CDR2: SGHTA, FQGNSA. This CDR3 comprises 14 residues. The germline V and J ends were trimmed by 2 bases and 3 bases, with 8 bases remaining between them.

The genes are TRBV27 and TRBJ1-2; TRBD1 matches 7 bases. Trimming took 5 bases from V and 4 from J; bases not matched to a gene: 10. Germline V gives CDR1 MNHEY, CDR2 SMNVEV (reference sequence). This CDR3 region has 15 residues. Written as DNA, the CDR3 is TGTGCCAGCAGTGTAACAGGGGCCTCCTTCTATGGCTACACCTTC. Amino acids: CASSVTGASFYGYTF.

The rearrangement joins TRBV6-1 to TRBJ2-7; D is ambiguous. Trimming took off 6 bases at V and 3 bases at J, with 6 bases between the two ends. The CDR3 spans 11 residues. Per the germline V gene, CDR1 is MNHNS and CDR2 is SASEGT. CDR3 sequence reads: CASSDGYEQYF. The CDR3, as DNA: TGTGCCAGCAGCGACGGCTACGAGCAGTACTTC.

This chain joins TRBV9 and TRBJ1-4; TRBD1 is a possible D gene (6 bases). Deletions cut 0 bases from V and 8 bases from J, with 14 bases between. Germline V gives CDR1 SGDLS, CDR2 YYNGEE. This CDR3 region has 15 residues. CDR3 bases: TGTGCCAGCAGCGTAGCGGTGGGGGCCGGGGAAAAACTGTTTTTT. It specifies CASSVAVGAGEKLFF.

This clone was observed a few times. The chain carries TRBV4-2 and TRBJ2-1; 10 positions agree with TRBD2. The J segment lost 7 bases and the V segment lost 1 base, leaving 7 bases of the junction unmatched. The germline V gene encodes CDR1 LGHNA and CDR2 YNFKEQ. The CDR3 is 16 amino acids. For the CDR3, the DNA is TGTGCCAGCAGCCAAGGGACTAGCGGACACCCTAATGAGCAGTTCTTC. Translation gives CASSQGTSGHPNEQFF.

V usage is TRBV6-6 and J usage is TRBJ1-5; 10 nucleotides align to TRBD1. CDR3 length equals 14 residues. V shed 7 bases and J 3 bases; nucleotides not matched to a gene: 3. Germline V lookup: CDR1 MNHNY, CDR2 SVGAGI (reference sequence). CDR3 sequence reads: CASTGTGANQPQHF. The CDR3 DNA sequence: TGTGCCAGCACCGGGACAGGGGCCAATCAGCCCCAGCATTTT.

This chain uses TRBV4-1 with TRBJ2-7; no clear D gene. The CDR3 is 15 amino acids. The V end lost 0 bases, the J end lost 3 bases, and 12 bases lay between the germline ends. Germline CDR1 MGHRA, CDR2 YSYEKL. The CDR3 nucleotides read TGCGCCAGCAGCCAAGAAGGGCAGGTCGGCTACGAGCAGTACTTC. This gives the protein CASSQEGQVGYEQYF.

For the CDR3, the DNA is TGTGCCAGCATACTAGCGGGAGGGAATGAGCAGTTCTTC. Translating gives CASILAGGNEQFF. V gene TRBV28 combines with J gene TRBJ2-1, with 13 nucleotides matching TRBD2. Germline trimming cut 7 bases from V and 7 bases from J; bases unmatched to any gene: 1. CDR3 length: 13 amino acids. In germline, CDR1 is MDHEN, CDR2 SYDVKM.

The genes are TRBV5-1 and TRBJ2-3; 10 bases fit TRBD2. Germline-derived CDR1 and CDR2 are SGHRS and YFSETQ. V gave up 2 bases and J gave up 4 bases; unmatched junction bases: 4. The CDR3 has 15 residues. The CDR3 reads CASSLVAGGADTQYF. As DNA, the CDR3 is TGCGCCAGCAGCTTAGTAGCGGGGGGCGCAGATACGCAGTATTTT.

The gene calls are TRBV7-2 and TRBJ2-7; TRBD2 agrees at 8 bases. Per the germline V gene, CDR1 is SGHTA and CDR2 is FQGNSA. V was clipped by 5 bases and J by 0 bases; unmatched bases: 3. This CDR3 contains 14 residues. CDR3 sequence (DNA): TGTGCCAGCAGCACCGGGACTAGCTCCTACGAGCAGTACTTC. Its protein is CASSTGTSSYEQYF. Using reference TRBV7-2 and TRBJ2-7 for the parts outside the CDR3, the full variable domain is GAGVSQSPSNKVTEKGKDVELRCDPISGHTALYWYRQSLGQGLEFLIYFQGNSAPDKSGLPSDRFSAERTGGSVSTLTIQRTQQEDSAVYLCASSTGTSSYEQYFGPGTRLTVT.

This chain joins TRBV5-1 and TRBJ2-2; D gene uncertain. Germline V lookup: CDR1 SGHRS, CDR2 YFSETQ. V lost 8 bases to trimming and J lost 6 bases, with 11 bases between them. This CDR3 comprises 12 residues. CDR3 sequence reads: CASSPVAGELFF. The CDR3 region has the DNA TGCGCCAGTAGCCCCGTCGCCGGGGAGCTGTTTTTT.

CDR3 residues: CATSTASWRDNQETQYF. The CDR3 region has the DNA TGTGCCACCAGCACTGCCTCATGGAGGGACAACCAAGAGACCCAGTACTTC. V is TRBV15 and J is TRBJ2-5, with D perhaps TRBD1 or TRBD2 (6 bases each). This CDR3 spans 17 amino acids. The V gene lost 4 bases and the J gene lost 0 bases, with 18 bases spanning the gap. Germline V lookup: CDR1 LNHNV, CDR2 YYDKDF (reference sequence).